This T cell receptor (beta chain) originates from a study of T-cell memory formation after mild COVID-19. Study-level information: TCR clusters mostly belonged to single donors. Study-wide results and limits: Memory from before infection featured some responding clones, which suggests cross-reactive memory joined. Contracting clones, day 15 to 85, had balanced CD4/CD8, and later expanders favored CD4+. Shrinking CD4+ clones were chiefly CM and EM; CD8+ ones were chiefly EMRA.

This clonotype was seen only a few times. Its antigen is not known. The CDR3 length is 16 residues. Trimming took 0 bases from V and 4 from J, leaving 12 bases between them. The germline gives CDR1 LGHNA, CDR2 YSLEER. TCRdb re-called the 5' RACE reads through MiXCR, storing one row per CDR3 protein. The data contain 300,000 to 350,000 distinct CDR3 sequences, roughly a fifth of them singletons. The TCR sequence derives from a man aged 18 to 30 who had mild COVID-19 (a few samples of this study predate the infection). Cell type and time point are not known. The material sequenced was PBMCs or a T cell subset sorted from them (not recorded which). The rearrangement links TRBV4-3 to TRBJ2-2, with TRBD2 as a possible D gene (5 bases). DNA for the CDR3: TGCGCCAGCAGCCAAGAGGCCCGGGGTCGCACCGGGGAGCTGTTTTTT. It codes for CASSQEARGRTGELFF.